The source of this T cell receptor beta chain is a study of shared clonotypes between healthy human individuals. Study-wide findings and caveats: As a rule, naive subsets had a larger estimated richness than memory subsets. Naive CD4 clonotypes were shared across several donors at roughly 5.5%.

With regard to this clone: The target antigen is unknown. This same CDR3 is encoded by further DNA sequences in the sample.

The V gene's germline CDR1 is SGDLS and CDR2 YYNGEE. The CDR3 has 14 residues. The V and J ends lost 4 bases and 0 bases respectively, with 5 bases between them. It was at deep level that the assay was run. Replicate sorted-subset PCRs were loaded with roughly 200 ng DNA, tens of thousands of T cell genomes. Repertoires were generated with immunoSEQ multiplex PCR, while TCRdb's copy carries only in-frame clones and drops some. In the table there are millions of clones, 85% to 95% of which are singletons. The genes are TRBV9 and TRBJ2-6; D uncertain. The receptor was isolated from a man in his late teens or twenties in good health. The sample was naive CD4+ T cells sorted from blood. Subset reported: CD45RA+ positively selected. CDR3 sequence: CASSSFSGANVLTF. CDR3 bases: TGTGCCAGCAGCTCTTTCTCTGGGGCCAACGTCCTGACTTTC.